Below, 27 T cell receptor beta chains from the same sample are listed, as sequenced in a study of T cell repertoires in cytomegalovirus infection. What these receptors recognize is not known. MiXCR, applied by TCRdb to the reads, yields one record per CDR3 protein. The repertoire includes about 110,000 distinct CDR3 sequences, 10% of them detected once, and about 32% sits in the top ten. The sequencing input was PBMCs, sequenced either directly or after in vitro stimulation (not recorded which). The receptor set was obtained from a human donor in good health (CMV status not recorded). Some clones in this sample may be carry-over from other donors' samples.

This clonotype has ten or more counts. The V gene is TRBV20-1, the J gene TRBJ2-7; D may correspond to TRBD1 or TRBD2 (5 bases each). CDR3 length: 15 amino acids. The ends were cut back, 3 bases at V and 7 bases at J, with 22 bases in the middle. Germline V gene sequence: CDR1 DFQATT, CDR2 SNEGSKA (reference sequence). CDR3 amino acids: CSARWGTLESKEQYV. The CDR3 bases are TGCAGTGCTAGGTGGGGCACACTAGAATCGAAAGAGCAGTACGTC.

This clonotype came up a few times. The chain joins TRBV7-2 to TRBJ1-2; no definite D call. This CDR3 is built from 12 residues. Per germline, CDR1 SGHTA and CDR2 FQGNSA. Trimming stripped 1 base from V and 10 bases from J, with 10 bases between. CDR3 loop: CASSLEGSAYTF. The CDR3 nucleotides read TGTGCCAGCAGCTTAGAGGGTTCAGCCTACACCTTC.

This clonotype occurred many times. The J gene is TRBJ2-2, the V gene TRBV7-2; 12 nucleotides match TRBD2. J gave up 4 bases and V 2 bases, and 8 bases lay outside the gene matches. The CDR3 has 18 residues. CDR1 SGHTA and CDR2 FQGNSA come from the germline V gene. CDR3 DNA sequence: TGTGCCAGCAGCTTAAGAGGTCTAGCGGGAGGGCCCACCGGGGAGCTGTTTTTT. This codes for CASSLRGLAGGPTGELFF.

This rearrangement joins TRBV14 to TRBJ1-1, with 8 positions matching TRBD1. V shed 2 bases, J shed 1 base, and the junction held 3 bases outside the gene matches. The length of the CDR3 is 15 residues. The germline gives CDR1 SGHDN, CDR2 FVKESK. CDR3 sequence (DNA): TGTGCCAGCAGCCAACACAGGGGGGCGAACACTGAAGCTTTCTTT. It is translated as CASSQHRGANTEAFF. The complete variable domain, with remaining parts taken from reference TRBV14 and TRBJ1-1, reads EAGVTQFPSHSVIEKGQTVTLRCDPISGHDNLYWYRRVMGKEIKFLLHFVKESKQDESGMPNNRFLAERTGGTYSTLKVQPAELEDSGVYFCASSQHRGANTEAFFGQGTRLTVV.

This clonotype was recorded a few times. The chain has TRBV11-2 and TRBJ2-3; D could derive from TRBD1 or TRBD2 (5 bases each). Trimming removed 3 bases from V and 0 bases from J, with 13 bases in between. Germline V gene data show CDR1 as SGHAT and CDR2 as FQNNGV. The CDR3 is 16 amino acids. The DNA of the CDR3 is TGTGCCAGCAGCTTGGGACGGACTTTAAGCACAGATACGCAGTATTTT. Translation gives CASSLGRTLSTDTQYF.

This clonotype was seen at least ten times. The chain combines TRBV7-8 with TRBJ2-1; 8 nucleotides align to TRBD1. Losses at the gene ends were 1 base for V and 9 bases for J; bases not matched to a gene: 14. Germline V gene lookup returns CDR1 SGHVS and CDR2 FQNEAQ. The CDR3 loop spans 17 amino acids. The CDR3 region is CASSLGRGRTSLGEQFF. The DNA of the CDR3 is TGTGCCAGCAGCTTAGGCAGGGGGCGCACGTCGCTTGGTGAGCAGTTCTTC. Full variable domain (missing parts from reference TRBV7-8 and TRBJ2-1): GAGVSQSPRYKVAKRGQDVALRCDPISGHVSLFWYQQALGQGPEFLTYFQNEAQLDKSGLPSDRFFAERPEGSVSTLKIQRTQQEDSAVYLCASSLGRGRTSLGEQFFGPGTRLTVL.

This clonotype was picked up a small number of times. J is TRBJ2-1 and V is TRBV7-9; D unclear. Trimming took off 6 bases at V and 5 bases at J, with 14 bases between the two ends. The CDR3 has 14 residues. Looked up from germline, CDR1 is SEHNR and CDR2 is FQNEAQ (reference sequence). The CDR3 coding sequence is TGTGCCAGCAGAGCCCTGGACCGGAACAATGAGCAGTTCTTC. This translates into CASRALDRNNEQFF.

Only a few counts were recorded for this clonotype. The chain links TRBV19 to TRBJ1-4, with D unclear. The germline CDR1 and CDR2 sequences are LNHDA and SQIVND (reference sequence). There are 15 residues in the CDR3. Trimming cost V 8 bases and J 0 bases, with 13 bases left between them. This CDR3 is CASRSRDATNEKLFF. The CDR3 DNA reads TGTGCCAGTCGAAGCCGGGATGCAACTAATGAAAAACTGTTTTTT.

This clonotype has a handful of counts. The gene calls are TRBV12-5 and TRBJ1-1, with D unclear. CDR1 is LGHNT and CDR2 is FRNRAP in the germline V gene. V gave up 9 bases and J gave up 1 base, with 12 bases separating them. The CDR3 has 13 amino acids. The CDR3 loop is CASQVGKNTEAFF. CDR3 nucleotide sequence: TGTGCTAGCCAGGTGGGAAAGAACACTGAAGCTTTCTTT.

This clonotype was observed many times. V gene TRBV10-3 combines with J gene TRBJ2-5; 9 positions match TRBD2. The germline gives CDR1 ENHRY, CDR2 SYGVKD. The CDR3 is made up of 15 amino acids. Trimming took 4 bases from V and 4 from J; bases not matched to a gene: 7. In DNA form, the CDR3 reads TGTGCCATCAGTGGGGTGCTAGCGGGACGAGAGACCCAGTACTTC. Residues: CAISGVLAGRETQYF.

The chain recombines TRBV2 with TRBJ2-7; 11 bases map to TRBD2. The CDR3 consists of 15 residues. Germline-derived CDR1 and CDR2 are SNHLY and FYNNEI. V lost 4 bases and J lost 4; bases outside the gene matches: 6. Here the CDR3 DNA reads TGTGCCAGCAGTGGTAGCGGGAGGGCCTTTTACGAGCAGTACTTC. It translates to CASSGSGRAFYEQYF.

This clonotype has only a few counts. The V and J genes are TRBV11-2 and TRBJ1-1; D is possibly TRBD1 (5 bases). V was clipped by 1 base and J by 1 base, with 10 bases between them. The CDR3 is 15 residues long. The V gene's germline CDR1 is SGHAT and CDR2 FQNNGV. The CDR3 sequence is CASSLVAGTNTEAFF. The CDR3 DNA reads as TGTGCCAGCAGCTTAGTTGCAGGGACGAACACTGAAGCTTTCTTT.

This clonotype was seen ten or more times. The chain employs TRBV5-4 and TRBJ2-2, with TRBD2 matching over 12 bases. The V gene's germline CDR1 is SGHNT and CDR2 YYREEE (reference sequence). The CDR3 covers 16 residues. With V trimmed by 4 bases and J by 1 base, 2 bases remained unmatched. The DNA of the CDR3 is TGTGCCAGCAGCGTGGGACTAGCGGGGAACACCGGGGAGCTGTTTTTT. This gives the protein CASSVGLAGNTGELFF. Using reference TRBV5-4 and TRBJ2-2 for the parts outside the CDR3, the full variable domain is ETGVTQSPTHLIKTRGQQVTLRCSSQSGHNTVSWYQQALGQGPQFIFQYYREEENGRGNFPPRFSGLQFPNYSSELNVNALELDDSALYLCASSVGLAGNTGELFFGEGSRLTVL.

This clonotype was recorded at least ten times. V usage is TRBV7-2 and J usage is TRBJ2-7, with 9 bases that match TRBD2. Germline V gene data show CDR1 as SGHTA and CDR2 as FQGNSA. The CDR3 spans 15 residues. The V segment lost 3 bases and the J segment 5 bases; nucleotides outside the gene matches: 8. This CDR3 is CASSFPGLAPHEQYF. CDR3 nucleotides: TGTGCCAGCAGCTTCCCGGGACTAGCTCCCCACGAGCAGTACTTC.

V usage is TRBV6-6 and J usage is TRBJ1-1; 7 positions agree with TRBD1. Germline V lookup: CDR1 MNHNY, CDR2 SVGAGI (reference sequence). There are 14 residues in the CDR3. Trimming removed 4 bases from V and 4 bases from J; junction bases left unmatched: 6. CDR3: CASSFRQGRTEAFF. CDR3 DNA: TGTGCCAGCAGTTTCCGACAGGGACGCACTGAAGCTTTCTTT.

The V and J genes are TRBV24-1 and TRBJ2-4, with D perhaps TRBD1 (6 bases). The V end was cut by 0 bases, the J end by 7 bases, with 12 bases between. This CDR3 has 15 amino acids. Germline CDR1 KGHDR, CDR2 SFDVKD. CDR3 amino acids: CATSDLVDSENIQYF. The CDR3 DNA reads TGTGCCACCAGTGATTTGGTGGACAGCGAGAACATTCAGTACTTC.

At least ten counts were recorded for this clonotype. The chain carries TRBV7-2 and TRBJ1-6; D is undetermined. There are 14 residues in the CDR3. Trimming took 5 bases from V and 3 from J, leaving 8 bases between them. Germline V gives CDR1 SGHTA, CDR2 FQGNSA. The CDR3 reads CASSPGDYNSPLHF. In nucleotides, the CDR3 is TGTGCCAGCAGCCCGGGAGACTATAATTCACCCCTCCACTTT.

This clonotype was recorded many times. The chain is built from TRBV10-3 and TRBJ1-2; no reliable D call. Germline CDR1 ENHRY, CDR2 SYGVKD. The V end was cut by 10 bases, the J end by 5 bases, with 17 bases between. The CDR3 is 13 amino acids. The CDR3 DNA follows: TGTGCCACGGCGTCCGGGCCCCCTTATGGCTACACCTTC. Its protein product is CATASGPPYGYTF.

This clonotype was seen ten or more times. This chain joins TRBV2 and TRBJ2-3; D is ambiguous. The CDR3 contains 16 residues. V was trimmed by 2 bases and J by 0 bases, leaving 12 bases between them. Germline V gives CDR1 SNHLY, CDR2 FYNNEI. The CDR3 reads CASSENLGVSTDTQYF. The CDR3 DNA reads as TGTGCCAGCAGTGAAAATCTAGGAGTTAGCACAGATACGCAGTATTTT.

The chain uses TRBV7-2 and TRBJ1-2; 11 bases line up with TRBD1. This CDR3 has 18 amino acids. V lost 0 bases to trimming and J lost 2 bases; unmatched junction nucleotides: 8. Germline CDR1 reads SGHTA; CDR2 reads FQGNSA. The CDR3: CASSLAGTGGLLNYGYTF. CDR3 sequence (DNA): TGTGCCAGCAGCTTAGCGGGGACAGGGGGTTTGCTGAACTATGGCTACACCTTC. Full variable domain (rest looked up from reference TRBV7-2 and TRBJ1-2): GAGVSQSPSNKVTEKGKDVELRCDPISGHTALYWYRQSLGQGLEFLIYFQGNSAPDKSGLPSDRFSAERTGGSVSTLTIQRTQQEDSAVYLCASSLAGTGGLLNYGYTFGSGTRLTVV.

This clonotype was recorded at least ten times. The chain joins TRBV28 to TRBJ2-7; D might be TRBD1 or TRBD2, each matching 5 bases. The CDR3 loop spans 15 amino acids. Trimming stripped 4 bases from V and 2 bases from J, with 15 bases between. Germline V CDR1 and CDR2: MDHEN, SYDVKM. In DNA form, the CDR3 reads TGTGCCAGCAGTTCCCCCGGGACGGCTCCCTACGAGCAGTACTTC. Its protein product is CASSSPGTAPYEQYF.

This chain joins TRBV20-1 and TRBJ2-5, with D unclear. Trimming pared 0 bases from V and 5 bases from J, leaving 13 bases between. The CDR3 is 14 residues long. Germline lookup yields CDR1 DFQATT and CDR2 SNEGSKA (reference sequence). The CDR3 loop is CSARDMKGSETQYF. Here the CDR3 DNA reads TGCAGTGCTAGAGATATGAAGGGAAGTGAGACCCAGTACTTC.

In its sample, this clonotype was seen many times. J is TRBJ1-5 and V is TRBV28; TRBD1 matches at 10 bases. The CDR3 totals 16 residues. Germline V gene lookup returns CDR1 MDHEN and CDR2 SYDVKM. V was pared by 1 base and J by 7 bases, with 7 bases of the junction left unmatched. The CDR3 protein is CASSLYLGTGEQPQHF. In DNA, the CDR3 is TGTGCCAGCAGTTTATATTTGGGGACAGGGGAACAGCCCCAGCATTTT.

This clonotype has a count of ten or more. CDR3 protein: CASSLTGTGAFLGYTF. The CDR3 DNA follows: TGTGCCAGCAGCTTAACCGGGACAGGGGCCTTTCTGGGCTACACCTTC. The chain combines TRBV7-2 with TRBJ1-2; TRBD1 matches 10 bases. In germline, CDR1 is SGHTA, CDR2 FQGNSA. Trimming at V came to 2 bases and at J to 8 bases, leaving 11 bases not matched to a gene. The CDR3 spans 16 residues.

The rearrangement uses TRBV28 and TRBJ1-2; D not resolved. CDR1 and CDR2 (germline): MDHEN, SYDVKM. Trimming took 4 bases from V and 8 from J, leaving 14 bases between them. This CDR3 has 13 residues. CDR3 DNA sequence: TGTGCCAGCAGTTCCCCTGACCGGAGCGGCTACACCTTC. It encodes CASSSPDRSGYTF.

This clonotype was seen many times. The rearrangement links TRBV7-2 to TRBJ2-3; tentatively, D is TRBD2 (5 bases). V was shortened by 8 bases and J by 0 bases, with 12 bases between the two germline ends. The germline CDR1 and CDR2 sequences are SGHTA and FQGNSA. The CDR3 is 14 residues long. The CDR3 reads CASRVGGSTDTQYF. In nucleotides, the CDR3 is TGTGCCAGCCGCGTAGGCGGGAGCACAGATACGCAGTATTTT.

This clonotype occurred many times. V and J are TRBV7-6 and TRBJ2-7; D possibly uses TRBD1 or TRBD2 (5 bases each). This CDR3 is built from 15 residues. Germline V gene lookup returns CDR1 SGHVS and CDR2 FNYEAQ. Trimming stripped 1 base from V and 3 bases from J, with 13 bases between. The CDR3 sequence: CASSLDGTALYEQYF. CDR3 in DNA: TGTGCCAGCAGCTTAGACGGGACCGCTCTCTACGAGCAGTACTTC.